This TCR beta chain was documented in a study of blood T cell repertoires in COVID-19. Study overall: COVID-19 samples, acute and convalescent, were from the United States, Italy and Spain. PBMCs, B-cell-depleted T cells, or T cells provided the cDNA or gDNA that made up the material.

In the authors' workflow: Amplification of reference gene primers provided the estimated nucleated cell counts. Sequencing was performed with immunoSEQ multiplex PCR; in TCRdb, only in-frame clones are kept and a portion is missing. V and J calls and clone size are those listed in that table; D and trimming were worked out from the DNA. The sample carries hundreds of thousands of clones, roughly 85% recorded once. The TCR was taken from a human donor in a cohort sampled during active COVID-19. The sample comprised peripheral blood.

Here the CDR3 DNA reads TGTGCCAGCAGCTTACGCGGGGATGAGCAGTTCTTC. This translates into CASSLRGDEQFF. The chain combines TRBV7-7 with TRBJ2-1, with D possibly being TRBD2 (6 bases). CDR3 length: 12 residues. Germline CDR1 is SSHAT and CDR2 is FNYEAQ (reference sequence). The V gene lost 2 bases and the J gene lost 8 bases, with 7 bases spanning the gap.